This TCR beta chain comes out of a study of CD8 T cells in ankylosing spondylitis. J gave up 5 bases and V 5 bases, and 12 bases lay outside the gene matches. This CDR3 has 17 residues. Per germline, CDR1 SGHVS and CDR2 FQNEAQ. This clonotype came up a few times. Each CDR3 protein is one row after TCRdb ran MiXCR on the 5' RACE reads. The table includes about 240,000 distinct CDR3 sequences, under 12% detected once. The source is a male donor with ankylosing spondylitis or in good health (not recorded which). V is TRBV7-8 and J is TRBJ2-2, with 9 nucleotides matching TRBD2. Sequenced sample: blood, either unsorted or a sorted T cell fraction (not recorded which). For the CDR3, the DNA is TGTGCCAGCAGCCCTATTGAGCGGGGGGACCTGACCGGGGAGCTGTTTTTT. It specifies CASSPIERGDLTGELFF.